A single sample is the source of the 9 T cell receptor beta chains below, sequenced in a study of CD8+ T cells in alopecia areata. Sequencing templates came from extracted RNA that was reverse transcribed into cDNA. This table comes from immunoSEQ multiplex PCR, and its TCRdb copy is limited to in-frame clones, with some not included. The sample records approximately 140,000 clones, over 70% being singletons. The material sequenced was CD8+ T cells sorted from blood, taken at week 0. These receptors were taken from a human donor with alopecia areata.

V usage is TRBV7-6 and J usage is TRBJ2-1; 16 nucleotides align to TRBD2. This CDR3 is built from 18 residues. Per germline, CDR1 SGHVS and CDR2 FNYEAQ. J was trimmed by 6 bases and V by 5 bases; bases with no gene match: 10. The DNA of the CDR3 is TGTGCCAGCAGCCCGGGGACTAGCGGGAGGGTACTGGTCAATGAGCAGTTCTTC. Its protein product is CASSPGTSGRVLVNEQFF.

This chain uses TRBV7-9 with TRBJ1-1; no definite D call. Trimming pared 5 bases from V and 11 bases from J, leaving 12 bases between. Germline V gene lookup returns CDR1 SEHNR and CDR2 FQNEAQ (reference sequence). This CDR3 comprises 11 residues. CDR3 nucleotide sequence: TGTGCCAGCAGCCTAGGGCGGAGGGCTTTCTTT. It codes for CASSLGRRAFF. The variable domain in full, completed from reference TRBV7-9 and TRBJ1-1, reads DTGVSQNPRHKITKRGQNVTFRCDPISEHNRLYWYRQTLGQGPEFLTYFQNEAQLEKSRLLSDRFSAERPKGSFSTLEIQRTEQGDSAMYLCASSLGRRAFFGQGTRLTVV.

This chain joins TRBV11-2 and TRBJ1-2; D unresolved. CDR3 size: 13 residues. V was cut by 5 bases and J by 4 bases, with 11 bases left in between. The germline gives CDR1 SGHAT, CDR2 FQNNGV. CDR3 loop: CASSTTGLYGYTF. The CDR3 region has the DNA TGTGCCAGCAGCACTACGGGCCTCTATGGCTACACCTTC.

This chain connects TRBV27 to TRBJ1-5, with a weak D call TRBD1 (5 bases). The germline V and J ends were trimmed by 1 base and 7 bases, with 14 bases remaining between them. CDR1 and CDR2 from the germline V gene are MNHEY and SMNVEV (reference sequence). This CDR3 comprises 15 residues. The CDR3 nucleotides read TGTGCCAGCAGTTTATTGGCAGGGATAGGCCAGCCCCAGCATTTT. Its translation: CASSLLAGIGQPQHF.

V is TRBV9 and J is TRBJ2-3; D is possibly TRBD2 (6 bases). V lost 4 bases to trimming and J lost 2 bases, with 17 bases between them. This CDR3 has 16 amino acids. Germline V gene sequence: CDR1 SGDLS, CDR2 YYNGEE. CDR3 loop: CASSPLGGEITDTQYF. The CDR3, as DNA: TGTGCCAGCAGCCCTCTTGGAGGGGAAATCACAGATACGCAGTATTTT.

The J gene is TRBJ2-7, the V gene TRBV29-1, with D perhaps TRBD1 or TRBD2 (5 bases each). V was trimmed by 5 bases and J by 1 base, leaving 15 bases between them. This CDR3 region has 14 residues. Germline-derived CDR1 and CDR2 are SQVTM and ANQGSEA. CDR3 DNA: TGCAGCGTTCGAGAGGGGCAGGGTTCCTACGAGCAGTACTTC. Protein product: CSVREGQGSYEQYF.

CDR3 amino acids: CAWSEGGSSTDTQYF. CDR3 nucleotides: TGTGCCTGGAGTGAAGGAGGTTCTAGCACAGATACGCAGTATTTT. The genes are TRBV30 and TRBJ2-3, with D perhaps TRBD2 (5 bases). The CDR3 sequence is 15 residues long. The V end lost 1 base, the J end lost 0 bases, and 11 bases lay between the germline ends. Germline V lookup: CDR1 GTSNPN, CDR2 SVGIG (reference sequence).

This chain joins TRBV15 and TRBJ2-7, with no clear D. The ends were cut back, 0 bases at V and 4 bases at J, with 7 bases in the middle. This CDR3 is 13 amino acids long. Germline V gives CDR1 LNHNV, CDR2 YYDKDF (reference sequence). CDR3 sequence reads: CATSREVTYEQYF. DNA of the CDR3: TGTGCCACCAGCAGAGAGGTGACTTACGAGCAGTACTTC.

The chain combines TRBV27 with TRBJ2-7; 7 bases align to TRBD1. V shed 6 bases, J shed 3 bases, and the junction held 11 bases outside the gene matches. The germline CDR1 and CDR2 sequences are MNHEY and SMNVEV (reference sequence). The CDR3 runs to 15 residues. The CDR3 spells CASRLTGTAIYEQYF. CDR3 DNA: TGTGCCAGCAGACTTACCGGGACAGCAATCTACGAGCAGTACTTC.